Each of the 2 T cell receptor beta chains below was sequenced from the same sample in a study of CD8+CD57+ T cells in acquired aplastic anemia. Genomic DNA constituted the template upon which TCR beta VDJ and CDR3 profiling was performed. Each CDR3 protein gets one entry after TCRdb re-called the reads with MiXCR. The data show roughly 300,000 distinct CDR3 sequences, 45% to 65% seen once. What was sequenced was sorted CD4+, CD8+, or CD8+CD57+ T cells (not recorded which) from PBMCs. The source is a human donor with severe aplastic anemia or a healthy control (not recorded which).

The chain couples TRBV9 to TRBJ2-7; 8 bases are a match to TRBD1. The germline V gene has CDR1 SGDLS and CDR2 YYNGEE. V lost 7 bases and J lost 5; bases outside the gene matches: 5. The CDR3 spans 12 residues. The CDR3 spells CASGQGANEQYF. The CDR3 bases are TGTGCCAGCGGGCAGGGGGCAAACGAGCAGTACTTC.

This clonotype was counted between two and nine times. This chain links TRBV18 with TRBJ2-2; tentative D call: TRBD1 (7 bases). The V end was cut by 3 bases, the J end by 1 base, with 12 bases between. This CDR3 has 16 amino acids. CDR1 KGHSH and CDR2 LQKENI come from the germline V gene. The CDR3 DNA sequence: TGTGCCAGCTCACCGCGGGACAGAGAGAACACCGGGGAGCTGTTTTTT. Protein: CASSPRDRENTGELFF.